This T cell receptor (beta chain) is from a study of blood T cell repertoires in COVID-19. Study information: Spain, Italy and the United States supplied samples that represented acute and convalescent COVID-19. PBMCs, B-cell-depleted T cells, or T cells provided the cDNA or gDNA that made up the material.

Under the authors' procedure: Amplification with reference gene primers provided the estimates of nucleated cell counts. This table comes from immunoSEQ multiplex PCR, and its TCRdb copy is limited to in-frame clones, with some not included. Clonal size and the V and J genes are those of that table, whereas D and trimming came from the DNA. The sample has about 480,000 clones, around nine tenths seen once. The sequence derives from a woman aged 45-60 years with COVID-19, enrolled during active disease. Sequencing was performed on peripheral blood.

The CDR3 is CATNPSGGAGETQYF. The CDR3 nucleotides are TGTGCAACCAACCCCAGCGGGGGGGCCGGAGAGACCCAGTACTTC. The chain joins TRBV19 to TRBJ2-5, with TRBD2 identical over 10 bases. The CDR3 covers 15 residues. Germline V gene data show CDR1 as LNHDA and CDR2 as SQIVND (reference sequence). Drawing the rest from reference TRBV19 and TRBJ2-5, the complete variable domain is DGGITQSPKYLFRKEGQNVTLSCEQNLNHDAMYWYRQDPGQGLRLIYYSQIVNDFQKGDIAEGYSVSREKKESFPLTVTSAQKNPTAFYLCATNPSGGAGETQYFGPGTRLLVL.